A single sample gave rise to the 8 T cell receptor beta chains below, sequenced in a study of identical twins. In TCRdb, the 5' RACE reads were re-called with MiXCR into one record per CDR3 protein. The profile shows 350,000 to 450,000 distinct CDR3 sequences, about a fifth of them singletons. Sequencing input: naive T cells sorted from blood. The source of these receptors is a man aged 45-65 years in good health.

The V gene is TRBV2, the J gene TRBJ2-4; the D gene is possibly TRBD1 (5 bases). Germline V gene lookup returns CDR1 SNHLY and CDR2 FYNNEI. CDR3 length: 16 amino acids. The germline V and J ends were trimmed by 6 bases and 0 bases, with 15 bases remaining between them. CDR3 in amino acids: CASSVDRMLAKNIQYF. The CDR3 DNA sequence: TGTGCCAGCAGCGTTGACAGAATGCTAGCCAAAAACATTCAGTACTTC. Supplemented by reference TRBV2 and TRBJ2-4, the full variable domain reads EPEVTQTPSHQVTQMGQEVILRCVPISNHLYFYWYRQILGQKVEFLVSFYNNEISEKSEIFDDQFSVERPDGSNFTLKIRSTKLEDSAMYFCASSVDRMLAKNIQYFGAGTRLSVL.

This clonotype was seen at least ten times. The V call is TRBV18, the J call TRBJ1-2; D possibly corresponds to TRBD1 (6 bases). The CDR3 is made up of 14 amino acids. CDR1 is KGHSH, CDR2 LQKENI, per germline. Between the trimmed V and J ends, which lost 3 bases and 0 bases, there was a span of 8 bases. The CDR3 nucleotides are TGTGCCAGCTCACCCGACAGGTCTAACTATGGCTACACCTTC. Amino acids: CASSPDRSNYGYTF.

In this sample, this clonotype turned up many times. This chain connects TRBV6-1 to TRBJ1-2; TRBD1 matches 7 bases. V was pared by 8 bases and J by 2 bases, with 11 bases of the junction left unmatched. CDR3 size: 15 residues. Germline CDR1 MNHNS, CDR2 SASEGT. The CDR3 region has the DNA TGTGCCAGCCGACAGTCGACAGGGTCCAACTATGGCTACACCTTC. Residues: CASRQSTGSNYGYTF.

This clonotype was seen a few times. V is TRBV11-2 and J is TRBJ2-7, with D tentatively TRBD1 (5 bases). Germline-derived CDR1 and CDR2 are SGHAT and FQNNGV. The CDR3 extends over 15 amino acids. V lost 1 base to trimming and J lost 3 bases, with 13 bases between them. The CDR3 spells CASSLGDSPYYEQYF. In nucleotides, the CDR3 is TGTGCCAGCAGCTTAGGTGACAGCCCGTACTACGAGCAGTACTTC.

The rearrangement joins TRBV2 to TRBJ1-5; the D is unclear. Germline-derived CDR1 and CDR2 are SNHLY and FYNNEI. The CDR3 sequence is 16 residues long. Trimming took off 0 bases at V and 3 bases at J, with 12 bases between the two ends. The CDR3 region has the DNA TGTGCCAGCAGTGAAGCAGGCGGGTTCAACAATCAGCCCCAGCATTTT. It encodes CASSEAGGFNNQPQHF.

This clonotype was observed many times. The chain employs TRBV29-1 and TRBJ2-5; a possible D gene is TRBD1 (6 bases). The germline CDR1 and CDR2 sequences are SQVTM and ANQGSEA. The CDR3 sequence is 14 residues long. V was pared by 1 base and J by 5 bases, with 14 bases between. CDR3 amino acids: CSVEAPGVVETQYF. In DNA, the CDR3 is TGCAGCGTTGAAGCCCCAGGGGTCGTCGAGACCCAGTACTTC. Supplemented by reference TRBV29-1 and TRBJ2-5, the full variable domain reads SAVISQKPSRDICQRGTSLTIQCQVDSQVTMMFWYRQQPGQSLTLIATANQGSEATYESGFVIDKFPISRPNLTFSTLTVSNMSPEDSSIYLCSVEAPGVVETQYFGPGTRLLVL.

The chain carries TRBV4-2 and TRBJ2-7, with 9 bases fitting TRBD1. The CDR3 covers 16 residues. The ends lost 1 base at V and 3 bases at J; junction bases unmatched: 7. The germline gives CDR1 LGHNA, CDR2 YNFKEQ. This chain's CDR3 is CASSQVKGDRVYEQYF. The CDR3 nucleotides read TGTGCCAGCAGCCAAGTAAAAGGGGACAGGGTCTACGAGCAGTACTTC.

The V gene is TRBV10-3, the J gene TRBJ2-3; a weak D match, TRBD2 (7 bases). This CDR3 is built from 16 residues. From germline, CDR1 is ENHRY and CDR2 SYGVKD. Trimming cost V 4 bases and J 2 bases, with 16 bases left between them. CDR3 sequence: CAISGFGGRDTDTQYF. As DNA, the CDR3 is TGTGCCATCAGTGGATTCGGGGGGCGGGACACAGATACGCAGTATTTT.